Below, 8 T cell receptor beta chains from the same sample are listed, as sequenced in a study of blood T cell repertoires in COVID-19. Clones were read by immunoSEQ multiplex PCR, and TCRdb kept only the in-frame ones, dropping some. The data hold 120,000 to 150,000 clones, with approximately 80% observed a single time. The sequenced material came from peripheral blood. The receptors shown here come from a human donor in a cohort sampled during active COVID-19.

The genes are TRBV19 and TRBJ1-5, with a tentative D call TRBD1 (6 bases). This CDR3 spans 16 amino acids. The V end was cut by 2 bases, the J end by 2 bases, with 13 bases between. Germline V gene sequence: CDR1 LNHDA, CDR2 SQIVND (reference sequence). CDR3 protein: CASSITGSQGNQPQHF. CDR3 DNA sequence: TGTGCCAGTAGTATAACAGGGAGTCAGGGCAATCAGCCCCAGCATTTT. Based on the CDR3 plus reference TRBV19 and TRBJ1-5, the full variable domain is DGGITQSPKYLFRKEGQNVTLSCEQNLNHDAMYWYRQDPGQGLRLIYYSQIVNDFQKGDIAEGYSVSREKKESFPLTVTSAQKNPTAFYLCASSITGSQGNQPQHFGDGTRLSIL.

The V gene is TRBV10-3, the J gene TRBJ1-2, with 8 bases that match TRBD1. Losses at the gene ends were 8 bases for V and 1 base for J; bases not matched to a gene: 9. CDR1 ENHRY and CDR2 SYGVKD come from the germline V gene. CDR3 length: 15 residues. CDR3 bases: TGTGCCATCGGGGCGGGACAGGACTTTAACTATGGCTACACCTTC. This encodes CAIGAGQDFNYGYTF.

The V and J genes are TRBV18 and TRBJ1-5, with 9 positions matching TRBD1. The CDR3 is 15 amino acids. The germline gives CDR1 KGHSH, CDR2 LQKENI. V lost 6 bases to trimming and J lost 1 base; unmatched junction nucleotides: 4. CDR3 sequence: CASSDRGDSNQPQHF. Here the CDR3 DNA reads TGTGCCAGCTCCGACAGGGGGGACAGCAATCAGCCCCAGCATTTT.

This rearrangement joins TRBV12-3 or TRBV12-4 to TRBJ2-2, with TRBD1 matching 8 bases. The CDR3 extends over 13 amino acids. J lost 7 bases, V lost 4 bases, and 2 bases had no gene match. CDR3 sequence reads: CASSYRGFGELFF. The CDR3 DNA sequence: TGTGCCAGCAGTTACAGGGGGTTCGGGGAGCTGTTTTTT.

Details on this clone: Compared with germline, one end of the junction differs, possibly owing to a read error. This chain connects TRBV10-3 to TRBJ1-1, with TRBD1 identical over 9 bases. Per germline, CDR1 ENHRY and CDR2 SYGVKD. The CDR3 is made up of 14 amino acids. The CDR3 DNA reads as TGTGCCACCACCGGGACAGGGACGAACGCTGAAGCTTTCTTT. It codes for CATTGTGTNAEAFF.

The chain is built from TRBV29-1 and TRBJ2-3; D unresolved. Germline assignment: CDR1 SQVTM and CDR2 ANQGSEA. This CDR3 contains 12 residues. V shed 3 bases and J shed 0 bases, with 4 bases lying between them. Written as DNA, the CDR3 is TGCAGCGTTGATCATAGCACAGATACGCAGTATTTT. This encodes CSVDHSTDTQYF.

The J gene is TRBJ2-5, the V gene TRBV5-1, with D maybe TRBD2 (5 bases). The CDR3 length is 13 residues. V lost 6 bases and J 4 bases, leaving 13 bases between the germline ends. Germline CDR1 is SGHRS and CDR2 is YFSETQ. CDR3 coding DNA: TGCGCCAGCAAGATGACGGGAATAGAGACCCAGTACTTC. Protein sequence: CASKMTGIETQYF.

Worth noting for this clone: Other nucleotide sequences from this sample produce the same CDR3. The rearrangement joins TRBV3-1 (or the pseudogene TRBV3-2) to TRBJ2-2; TRBD2 agrees at 10 bases. J lost 4 bases, V lost 4 bases, and 0 bases had no gene match. Germline assignment: CDR1 LGHDT and CDR2 YNNKEL (reference sequence). This CDR3 has 14 amino acids. For the CDR3, the DNA is TGTGCCAGCAGCCTAGCGGGGGGCACCGGGGAGCTGTTTTTT. Amino acids: CASSLAGGTGELFF.